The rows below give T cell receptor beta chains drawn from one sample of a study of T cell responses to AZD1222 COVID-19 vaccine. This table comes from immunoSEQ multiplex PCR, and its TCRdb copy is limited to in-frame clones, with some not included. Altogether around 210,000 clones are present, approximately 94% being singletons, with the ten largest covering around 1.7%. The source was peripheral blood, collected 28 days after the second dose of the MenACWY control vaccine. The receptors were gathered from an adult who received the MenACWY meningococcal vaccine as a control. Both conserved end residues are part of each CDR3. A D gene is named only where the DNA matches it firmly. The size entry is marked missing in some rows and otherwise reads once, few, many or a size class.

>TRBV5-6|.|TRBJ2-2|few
CASSLVNRIRTGELFF
TGTGCCAGCAGCTTGGTGAATCGAATTAGAACCGGGGAGCTGTTTTTT
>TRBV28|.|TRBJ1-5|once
CASSLAPGARQPQHF
TGTGCCAGCAGTTTGGCCCCGGGGGCAAGGCAGCCCCAGCATTTT
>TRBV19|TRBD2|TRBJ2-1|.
CASSRTSGAYNEQFF
TGTGCCAGTAGCCGAACTAGCGGGGCCTACAATGAGCAGTTCTTC
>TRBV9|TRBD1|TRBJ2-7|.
CASSGQGGEQYF
TGTGCCAGCAGCGGACAGGGGGGCGAGCAGTACTTC
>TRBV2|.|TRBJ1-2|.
CASSDGGWDGYTF
TGTGCCAGCAGTGACGGGGGGTGGGATGGCTACACCTTC
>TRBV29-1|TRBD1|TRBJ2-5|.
CSVAVQGAETQYF
TGCAGCGTTGCTGTACAGGGGGCGGAGACCCAGTACTTC
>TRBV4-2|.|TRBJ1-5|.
CASSQDQYNTQRNQPQHF
TGTGCCAGCAGCCAAGATCAATATAACACTCAGCGCAATCAGCCCCAGCATTTT
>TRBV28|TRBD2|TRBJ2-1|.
CASRLAGASYNEQFF
TGTGCCAGCAGGCTAGCGGGAGCCTCCTACAATGAGCAGTTCTTC
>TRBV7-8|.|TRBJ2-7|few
CASSFMSDSYEQYF
TGTGCCAGCAGCTTCATGTCAGACTCCTACGAGCAGTACTTC
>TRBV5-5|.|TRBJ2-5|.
CASSLKPMTDLQETQYF
TGTGCCAGCAGCCTAAAACCCATGACAGACCTCCAAGAGACCCAGTACTTC
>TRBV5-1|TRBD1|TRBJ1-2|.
CASSPDRDYGYTF
TGCGCCAGCAGCCCGGACAGGGACTATGGCTACACCTTC
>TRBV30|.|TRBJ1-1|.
CAWSFGLPGTMNTEAFF
TGTGCCTGGAGTTTTGGCCTTCCCGGGACGATGAACACTGAAGCTTTCTTT
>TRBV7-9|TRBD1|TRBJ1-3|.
CASSRGTGTGNTIYF
TGTGCCAGCAGCCGCGGGACAGGGACTGGAAACACCATATATTTT
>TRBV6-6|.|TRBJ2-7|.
CASSGPNAGGHEQYF
TGTGCCAGCAGTGGACCGAACGCCGGAGGGCACGAGCAGTACTTC
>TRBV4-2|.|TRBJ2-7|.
CASSHPDYRYEQYF
TGTGCCAGCAGCCATCCGGACTACCGCTACGAGCAGTACTTC
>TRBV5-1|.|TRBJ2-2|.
CASSWGRTGELFF
TGCGCCAGCAGTTGGGGTCGCACCGGGGAGCTGTTTTTT
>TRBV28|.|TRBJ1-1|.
CASPPGGQPNTEAFF
TGTGCCAGCCCACCCGGCGGACAGCCGAACACTGAAGCTTTCTTT
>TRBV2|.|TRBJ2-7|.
CASSRLGVEQYF
TGTGCCAGCAGCCGGCTTGGGGTCGAGCAGTACTTC
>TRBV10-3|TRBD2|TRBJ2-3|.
CAISESRRGDTDTQYF
TGTGCCATCAGTGAGTCTCGGCGGGGGGACACAGATACGCAGTATTTT
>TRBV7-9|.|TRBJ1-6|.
CASSLWGSPLHF
TGTGCCAGCAGCTTGTGGGGGTCACCCCTCCACTTT
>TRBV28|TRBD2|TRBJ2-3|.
CASSIAGSTDTQYF
TGTGCCAGCAGTATAGCGGGGAGCACAGATACGCAGTATTTT
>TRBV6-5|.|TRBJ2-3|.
CASRRQRTSTDTQYF
TGTGCCAGCCGACGTCAGCGGACTAGCACAGATACGCAGTATTTT
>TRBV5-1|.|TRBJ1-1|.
CASSLASGASNTEAFF
TGCGCCAGCAGCTTGGCCTCAGGGGCATCTAACACTGAAGCTTTCTTT
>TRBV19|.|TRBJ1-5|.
CASRIGNQPQHF
TGTGCCAGTCGCATCGGCAATCAGCCCCAGCATTTT
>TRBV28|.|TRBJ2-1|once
CATRLGYNEQFF
TGTGCCACTAGACTGGGCTACAATGAGCAGTTCTTC
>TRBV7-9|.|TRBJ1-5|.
CASSQGNSNQPQHF
TGTGCCAGCAGCCAGGGAAATAGCAATCAGCCCCAGCATTTT
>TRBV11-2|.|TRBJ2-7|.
CASSLNRAGLEQYF
TGTGCCAGCAGCTTGAACAGGGCTGGGCTCGAGCAGTACTTC
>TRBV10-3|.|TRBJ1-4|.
CAIRDGPNEKLFF
TGTGCCATCAGGGACGGGCCTAATGAAAAACTGTTTTTT
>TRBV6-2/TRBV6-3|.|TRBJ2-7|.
CASSRGLQTYEQYF
TGTGCCAGCAGCCGGGGATTACAGACCTACGAGCAGTACTTC
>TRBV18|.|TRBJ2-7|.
CASSPRDFSYEQYF
TGTGCCAGCTCACCACGGGACTTCTCCTACGAGCAGTACTTC
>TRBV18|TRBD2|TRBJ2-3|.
CASSPDGLAPDTQYF
TGTGCCAGCTCACCTGATGGACTAGCTCCAGATACGCAGTATTTT
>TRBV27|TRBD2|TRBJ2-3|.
CASSPGTSGRRSTDTQYF
TGTGCCAGCAGCCCTGGGACTAGCGGGAGGCGGAGCACAGATACGCAGTATTTT
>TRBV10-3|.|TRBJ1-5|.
CAIKTQPNGPQHF
TGTGCCATCAAAACACAGCCCAACGGGCCCCAGCATTTT
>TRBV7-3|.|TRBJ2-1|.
CASSQWWGDEQFF
TGTGCCAGCAGCCAATGGTGGGGGGATGAGCAGTTCTTC
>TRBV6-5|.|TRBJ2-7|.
CASSEGGADPYEQYF
TGTGCCAGCAGCGAGGGCGGGGCCGACCCCTACGAGCAGTACTTC
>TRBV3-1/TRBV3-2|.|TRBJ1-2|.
CASSQYQNYGYTF
TGTGCCAGCAGCCAATACCAGAACTATGGCTACACCTTC
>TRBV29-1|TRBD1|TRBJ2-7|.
CSGQGPSYEQYF
TGCAGCGGACAGGGGCCTTCCTACGAGCAGTACTTC
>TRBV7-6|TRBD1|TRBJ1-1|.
CASSLGQGVAVTEAFF
TGTGCCAGCAGCTTAGGTCAGGGGGTGGCAGTCACTGAAGCTTTCTTT
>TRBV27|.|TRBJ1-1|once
CASSSPWAGTTEAFF
TGTGCCAGCAGTTCCCCTTGGGCAGGGACGACTGAAGCTTTCTTT
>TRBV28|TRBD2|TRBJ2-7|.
CASSPNLAGEEYEQYF
TGTGCCAGCAGTCCCAACCTAGCGGGAGAGGAATACGAGCAGTACTTC
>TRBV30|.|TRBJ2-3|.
CAWSGSTDTQYF
TGTGCCTGGAGTGGAAGCACAGATACGCAGTATTTT